This entry concerns a single TCR beta chain. This entry comes from a study of naive CD8 T cells in extremely preterm neonates. The CDR3 consists of 15 residues. Trimming cost V 7 bases and J 7 bases; bases outside gene matches: 7. Germline lookup yields CDR1 MNHEY and CDR2 SVGAGI. The method was immunoSEQ multiplex PCR; TCRdb's version includes in-frame clones alone and lacks a portion of them. The repertoire holds 4,000 to 6,500 clones, with 95% to 98% as singletons. The receptor's source is a human donor in good health. This sequence joins TRBV6-5 and TRBJ2-2; 12 bases are shared with TRBD1. Sequencing was done on a sample of naive CD8+ T cells from blood. The CDR3 sequence is CASTHGTGGGGELFF. In DNA form, the CDR3 reads TGTGCCAGCACTCACGGGACAGGGGGCGGCGGGGAGCTGTTTTTT.